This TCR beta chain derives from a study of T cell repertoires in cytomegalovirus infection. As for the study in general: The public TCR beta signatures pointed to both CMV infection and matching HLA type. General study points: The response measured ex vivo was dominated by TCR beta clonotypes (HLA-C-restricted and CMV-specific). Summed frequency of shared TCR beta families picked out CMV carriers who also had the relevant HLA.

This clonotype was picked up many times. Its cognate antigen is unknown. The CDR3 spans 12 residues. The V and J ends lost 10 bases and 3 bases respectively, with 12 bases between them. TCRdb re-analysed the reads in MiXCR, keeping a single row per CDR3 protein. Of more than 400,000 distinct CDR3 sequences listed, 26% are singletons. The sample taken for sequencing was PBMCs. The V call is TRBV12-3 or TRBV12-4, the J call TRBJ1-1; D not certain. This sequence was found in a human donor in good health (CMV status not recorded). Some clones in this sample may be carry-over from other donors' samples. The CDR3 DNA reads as TGTGCCACCCGGAACCGGTACACTGAAGCTTTCTTT. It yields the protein CATRNRYTEAFF.